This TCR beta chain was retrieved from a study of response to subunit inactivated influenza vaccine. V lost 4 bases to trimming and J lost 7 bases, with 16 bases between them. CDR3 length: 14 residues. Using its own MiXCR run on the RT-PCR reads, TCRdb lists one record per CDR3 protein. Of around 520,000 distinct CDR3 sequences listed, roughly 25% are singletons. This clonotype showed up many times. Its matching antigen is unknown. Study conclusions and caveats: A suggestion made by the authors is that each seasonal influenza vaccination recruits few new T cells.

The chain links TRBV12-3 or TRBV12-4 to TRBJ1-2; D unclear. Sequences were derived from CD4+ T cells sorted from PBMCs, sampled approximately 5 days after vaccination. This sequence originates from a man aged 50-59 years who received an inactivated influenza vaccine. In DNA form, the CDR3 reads TGTGCCAGCAGTTCTTATCGGACGTCAGCTGGCTACACCTTC. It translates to CASSSYRTSAGYTF.